The source of this TCR beta chain is a study of blood T cell repertoires in COVID-19. The table came from immunoSEQ multiplex PCR; TCRdb's copy has only in-frame clones and leaves some out. This repertoire shows about 220,000 clones, 75% to 90% found once; its top ten account for under 4%. Sequenced: PBMCs or T cells enriched from blood (not recorded which). This TCR came from a woman younger than 35 in a cohort exposed to, infected with or recovered from COVID-19 (not recorded which).

The CDR3 DNA follows: TGTGCCAGCAGCTTAGTCAGCGGGTTGAACACTGAAGCTTTCTTT. It encodes CASSLVSGLNTEAFF. The gene calls are TRBV7-2 and TRBJ1-1; D remains ambiguous. Germline CDR1 is SGHTA and CDR2 is FQGNSA. The CDR3 covers 15 residues. The V and J ends lost 1 base and 0 bases respectively, with 9 bases between them.